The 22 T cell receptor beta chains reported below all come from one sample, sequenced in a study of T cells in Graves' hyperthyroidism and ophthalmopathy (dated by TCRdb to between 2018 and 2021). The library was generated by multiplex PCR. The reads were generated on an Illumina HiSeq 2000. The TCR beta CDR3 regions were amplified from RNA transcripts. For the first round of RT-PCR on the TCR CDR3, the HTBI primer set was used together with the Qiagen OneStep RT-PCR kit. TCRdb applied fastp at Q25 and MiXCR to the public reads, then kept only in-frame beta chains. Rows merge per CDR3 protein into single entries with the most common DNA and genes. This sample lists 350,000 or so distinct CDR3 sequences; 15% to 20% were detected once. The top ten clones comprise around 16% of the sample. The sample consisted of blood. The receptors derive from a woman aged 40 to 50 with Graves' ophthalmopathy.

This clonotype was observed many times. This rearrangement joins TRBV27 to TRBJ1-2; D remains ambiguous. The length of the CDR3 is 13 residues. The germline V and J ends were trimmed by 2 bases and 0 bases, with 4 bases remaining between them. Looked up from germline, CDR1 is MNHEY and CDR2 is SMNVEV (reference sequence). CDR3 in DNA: TGTGCCAGCAGTTTAAAAGCTAACTATGGCTACACCTTC. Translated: CASSLKANYGYTF.

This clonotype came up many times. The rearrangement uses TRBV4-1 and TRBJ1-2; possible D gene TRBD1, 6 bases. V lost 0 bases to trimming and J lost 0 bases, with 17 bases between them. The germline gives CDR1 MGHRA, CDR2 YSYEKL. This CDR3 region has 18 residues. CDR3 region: CASSQEETGNMANYGYTF. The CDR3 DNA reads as TGCGCCAGCAGCCAAGAGGAGACAGGAAATATGGCTAACTATGGCTACACCTTC.

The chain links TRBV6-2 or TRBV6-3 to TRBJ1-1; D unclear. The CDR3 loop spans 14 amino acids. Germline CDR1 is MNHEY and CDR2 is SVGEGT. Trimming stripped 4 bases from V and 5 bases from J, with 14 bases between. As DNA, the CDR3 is TGTGCCAGCAGTTTCGGCCCGAAGCAAACTGAAGCTTTCTTT. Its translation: CASSFGPKQTEAFF.

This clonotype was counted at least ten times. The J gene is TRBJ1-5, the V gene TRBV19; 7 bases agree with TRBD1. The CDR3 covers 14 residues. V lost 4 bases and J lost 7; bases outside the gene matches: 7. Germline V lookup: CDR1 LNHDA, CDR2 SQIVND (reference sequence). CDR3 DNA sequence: TGTGCCAGTAGTACAAAGACAGGGTACCAGCCCCAGCATTTT. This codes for CASSTKTGYQPQHF.

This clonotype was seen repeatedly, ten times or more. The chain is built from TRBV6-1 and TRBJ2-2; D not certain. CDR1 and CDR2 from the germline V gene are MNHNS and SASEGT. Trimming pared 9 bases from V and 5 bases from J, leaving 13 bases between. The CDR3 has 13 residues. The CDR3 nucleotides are TGTGCCAGTAGAGAGCGTCGGACCGGGGAGCTGTTTTTT. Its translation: CASRERRTGELFF.

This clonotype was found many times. This CDR3 reads CASSTGPQGQPQHF. Here the CDR3 DNA reads TGTGCCAGCAGTACAGGGCCCCAGGGTCAGCCCCAGCATTTT. This chain uses TRBV28 with TRBJ1-5; D may be TRBD1 (6 bases). CDR3 length equals 14 residues. The V and J ends lost 5 bases and 6 bases respectively, with 14 bases between them. Germline V gene data show CDR1 as MDHEN and CDR2 as SYDVKM. Full variable domain (outside the CDR3, taken from reference TRBV28 and TRBJ1-5): DVKVTQSSRYLVKRTGEKVFLECVQDMDHENMFWYRQDPGLGLRLIYFSYDVKMKEKGDIPEGYSVSREKKERFSLILESASTNQTSMYLCASSTGPQGQPQHFGDGTRLSIL.

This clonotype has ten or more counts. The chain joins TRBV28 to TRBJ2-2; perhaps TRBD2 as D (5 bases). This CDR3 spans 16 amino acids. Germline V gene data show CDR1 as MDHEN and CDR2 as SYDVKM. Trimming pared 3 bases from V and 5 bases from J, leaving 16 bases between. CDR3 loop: CASSFVRGFKTGELFF. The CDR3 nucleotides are TGTGCCAGCAGTTTCGTCCGGGGTTTTAAAACCGGGGAGCTGTTTTTT.

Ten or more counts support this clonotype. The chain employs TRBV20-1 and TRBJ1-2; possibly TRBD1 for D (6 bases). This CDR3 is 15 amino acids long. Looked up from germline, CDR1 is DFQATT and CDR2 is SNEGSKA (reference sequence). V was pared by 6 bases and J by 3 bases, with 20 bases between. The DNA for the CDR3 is TGCAGTGCCGAGCAGCCCCTAGGGGGTTACTATGGCTACACCTTC. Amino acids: CSAEQPLGGYYGYTF.

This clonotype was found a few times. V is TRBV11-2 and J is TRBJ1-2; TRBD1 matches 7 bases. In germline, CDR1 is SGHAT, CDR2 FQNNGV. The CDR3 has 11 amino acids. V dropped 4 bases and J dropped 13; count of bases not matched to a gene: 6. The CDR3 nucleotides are TGTGCCAGCAGCTCTAGGACAGGCAGCACCTTC. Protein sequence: CASSSRTGSTF.

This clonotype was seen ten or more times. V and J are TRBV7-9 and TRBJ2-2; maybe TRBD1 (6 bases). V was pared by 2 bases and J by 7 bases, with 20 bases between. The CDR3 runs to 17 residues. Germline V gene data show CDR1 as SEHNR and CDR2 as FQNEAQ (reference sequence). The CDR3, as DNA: TGTGCCAGCAGCTTACAGGGAATGGGGGCAAACCGCGGGGAGCTGTTTTTT. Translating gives CASSLQGMGANRGELFF.

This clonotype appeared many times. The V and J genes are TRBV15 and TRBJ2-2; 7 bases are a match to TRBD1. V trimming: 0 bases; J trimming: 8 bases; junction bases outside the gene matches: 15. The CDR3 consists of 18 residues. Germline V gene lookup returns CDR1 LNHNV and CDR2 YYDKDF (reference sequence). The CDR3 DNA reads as TGTGCCACCAGCAGAGATCAGACAGGGACGACGGTAGTGGGGGAGCTGTTTTTT. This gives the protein CATSRDQTGTTVVGELFF.

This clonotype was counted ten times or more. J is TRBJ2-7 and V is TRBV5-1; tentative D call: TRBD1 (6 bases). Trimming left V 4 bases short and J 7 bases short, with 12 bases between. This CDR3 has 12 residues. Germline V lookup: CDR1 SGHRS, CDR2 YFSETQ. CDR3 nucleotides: TGCGCCAGCAGCCTGGGACACCGAGAGCAGTACTTC. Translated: CASSLGHREQYF.

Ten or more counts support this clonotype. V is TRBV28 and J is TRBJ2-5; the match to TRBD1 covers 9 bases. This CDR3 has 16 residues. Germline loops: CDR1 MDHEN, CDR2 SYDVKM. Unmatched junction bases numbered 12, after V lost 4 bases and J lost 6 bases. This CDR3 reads CASSSPGGQGRKTQYF. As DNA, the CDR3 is TGTGCCAGCAGTTCCCCAGGGGGACAGGGAAGAAAGACCCAGTACTTC. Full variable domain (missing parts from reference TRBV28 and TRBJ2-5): DVKVTQSSRYLVKRTGEKVFLECVQDMDHENMFWYRQDPGLGLRLIYFSYDVKMKEKGDIPEGYSVSREKKERFSLILESASTNQTSMYLCASSSPGGQGRKTQYFGPGTRLLVL.

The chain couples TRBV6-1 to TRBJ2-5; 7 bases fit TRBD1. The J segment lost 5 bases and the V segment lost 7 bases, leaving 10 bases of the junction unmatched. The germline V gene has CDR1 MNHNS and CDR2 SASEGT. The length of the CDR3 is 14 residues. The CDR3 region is CASNKQGDGETQYF. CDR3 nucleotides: TGTGCCAGCAATAAGCAGGGGGATGGGGAGACCCAGTACTTC.

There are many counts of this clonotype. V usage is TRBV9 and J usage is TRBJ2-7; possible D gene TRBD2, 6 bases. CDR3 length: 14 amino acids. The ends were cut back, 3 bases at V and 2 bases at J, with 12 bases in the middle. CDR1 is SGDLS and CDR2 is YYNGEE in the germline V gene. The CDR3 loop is CASSARDSPYEQYF. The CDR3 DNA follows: TGTGCCAGCAGCGCCCGGGACTCTCCCTACGAGCAGTACTTC.

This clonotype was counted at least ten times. The CDR3, as DNA: TGTGCCAGCAGTCCGGGGACAGGGGGTAGTTCACCCCTCCACTTT. This gives the protein CASSPGTGGSSPLHF. V is TRBV28 and J is TRBJ1-6; 11 bases map to TRBD1. Germline V CDR1 and CDR2: MDHEN, SYDVKM. The CDR3 extends over 15 amino acids. V shed 5 bases, J shed 9 bases, and the junction held 6 bases outside the gene matches.

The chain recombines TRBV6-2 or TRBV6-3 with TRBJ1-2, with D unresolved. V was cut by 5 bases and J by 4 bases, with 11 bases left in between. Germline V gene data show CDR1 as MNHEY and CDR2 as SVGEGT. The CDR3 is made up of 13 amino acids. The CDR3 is CASSPTRFYGYTF. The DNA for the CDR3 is TGTGCCAGCAGTCCGACACGCTTCTATGGCTACACCTTC.

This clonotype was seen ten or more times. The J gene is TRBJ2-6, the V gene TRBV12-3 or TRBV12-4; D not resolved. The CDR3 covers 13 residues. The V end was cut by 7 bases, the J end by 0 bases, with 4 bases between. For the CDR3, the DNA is TGTGCCAGCAAGTACTCTGGGGCCAACGTCCTGACTTTC. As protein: CASKYSGANVLTF.

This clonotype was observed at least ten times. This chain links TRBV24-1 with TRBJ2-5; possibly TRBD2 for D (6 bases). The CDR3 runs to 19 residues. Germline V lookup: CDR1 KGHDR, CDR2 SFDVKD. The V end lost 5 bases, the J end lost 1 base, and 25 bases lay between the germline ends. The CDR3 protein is CATSGLGTPRNPPQETQYF. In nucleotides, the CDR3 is TGTGCCACCAGTGGGCTCGGGACTCCCCGGAACCCTCCCCAAGAGACCCAGTACTTC.

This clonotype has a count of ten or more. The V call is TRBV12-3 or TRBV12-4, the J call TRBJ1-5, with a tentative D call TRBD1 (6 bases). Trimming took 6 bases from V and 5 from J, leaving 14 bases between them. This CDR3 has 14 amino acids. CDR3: CASRPTGRDQPQHF. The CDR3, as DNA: TGTGCCAGCAGACCGACAGGAAGAGATCAGCCCCAGCATTTT.

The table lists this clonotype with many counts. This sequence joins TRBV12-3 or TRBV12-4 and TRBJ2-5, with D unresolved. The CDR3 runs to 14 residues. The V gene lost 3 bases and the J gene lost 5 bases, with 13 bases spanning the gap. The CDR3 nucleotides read TGTGCCAGCAGTTTGTCCGGAATATTGGAGACCCAGTACTTC. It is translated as CASSLSGILETQYF.

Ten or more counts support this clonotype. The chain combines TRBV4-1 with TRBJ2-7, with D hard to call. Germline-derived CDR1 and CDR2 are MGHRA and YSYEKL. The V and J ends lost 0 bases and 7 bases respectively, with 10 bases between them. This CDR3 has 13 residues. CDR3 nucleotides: TGCGCCAGCAGCCAAGAAGGCAGGAGAGAGCAGTACTTC. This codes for CASSQEGRREQYF.